Following are 29 T cell receptor beta chains from one sample sequenced in a study of response to subunit inactivated influenza vaccine. Using its own MiXCR run on the RT-PCR reads, TCRdb lists one record per CDR3 protein. The table shows roughly 170,000 distinct CDR3 sequences, with about 9.3% occurring only once. This sample comprised non-naive T cells sorted from PBMCs, obtained on the day of vaccination. Source of these receptors: a man aged 50 to 60 who received an inactivated influenza vaccine.

The chain carries TRBV7-2 and TRBJ2-7, with D perhaps given as TRBD1 or TRBD2 (5 bases each). The ends were cut back, 2 bases at V and 0 bases at J, with 20 bases in the middle. The CDR3 is 18 residues long. Germline values: CDR1 SGHTA, CDR2 FQGNSA. CDR3 residues: CASSLSAAGTGSSYEQYF. The CDR3 DNA reads as TGTGCCAGCAGCTTATCGGCAGCTGGGACCGGAAGCTCCTACGAGCAGTACTTC.

This clonotype appeared a few times. The chain has TRBV18 and TRBJ1-6; no reliable D call. Germline CDR1 reads KGHSH; CDR2 reads LQKENI. V dropped 4 bases and J dropped 8 bases, with 6 bases sitting between them. This CDR3 is 12 amino acids long. The CDR3 reads CASSRGDSPLHF. As DNA, the CDR3 is TGTGCCAGCTCACGGGGAGATTCACCCCTCCACTTT.

At least ten counts were recorded for this clonotype. The chain has TRBV3-1 and TRBJ2-4; no definite D call. CDR1 is LGHDT and CDR2 is YNNKEL in the germline V gene (reference sequence). The CDR3 contains 11 residues. V was clipped by 2 bases and J by 9 bases, with 5 bases between them. The CDR3 coding sequence is TGTGCCAGCAGCCAATACAGCATTCAGTACTTC. This gives the protein CASSQYSIQYF.

This clonotype has a handful of counts. The chain employs TRBV6-1 and TRBJ2-1; 7 bases line up with TRBD2. From germline, CDR1 is MNHNS and CDR2 SASEGT. V lost 6 bases to trimming and J lost 8 bases; unmatched junction nucleotides: 13. The CDR3 is 15 amino acids. Written as DNA, the CDR3 is TGTGCCAGCAGGAGACTAGCTGGGGGTTGGGATGAGCAGTTCTTC. Protein product: CASRRLAGGWDEQFF.

Comments on this clonotype: At one of its ends the junction is not consistent with the germline gene, which may arise from a read error. The chain links TRBV20-1 to TRBJ2-3; 9 bases map to TRBD2. Germline V CDR1 and CDR2: DFQATT, SNEGSKA (reference sequence). This CDR3 is built from 14 residues. The CDR3 nucleotides are TGCAGTGCTACTAGCGGGACAAGCACAGATACGCAGTTTTTT. Protein: CSATSGTSTDTQFF.

This clonotype was counted between two and nine times. Here the CDR3 DNA reads TGTGCCAGCGGGGTAGTCCCCCTCCACTTT. Amino acid sequence: CASGVVPLHF. The chain joins TRBV25-1 to TRBJ1-6; no reliable D call. V lost 8 bases and J lost 13, with 9 bases in between. CDR3 length: 10 amino acids. Germline CDR1 MGHDK, CDR2 SYGVNS. Complete variable domain (other parts from reference TRBV25-1 and TRBJ1-6): EADIYQTPRYLVIGTGKKITLECSQTMGHDKMYWYQQDPGMELHLIHYSYGVNSTEKGDLSSESTVSRIRTEHFPLTLESARPSHTSQYLCASGVVPLHFGNGTRLTVT.

The V call is TRBV3-1, the J call TRBJ2-2; maybe TRBD2 (6 bases). The V gene's germline CDR1 is LGHDT and CDR2 YNNKEL (reference sequence). The CDR3 consists of 17 residues. V lost 1 base, J lost 6 bases, and 18 bases lay in between. Here the CDR3 reads CASSQVIRAGISGELFF. CDR3 sequence (DNA): TGTGCCAGCAGCCAAGTCATCAGAGCGGGTATTTCCGGGGAGCTGTTTTTT.

The chain links TRBV9 to TRBJ1-1; 7 bases line up with TRBD1. The germline gives CDR1 SGDLS, CDR2 YYNGEE. The CDR3 consists of 16 residues. V dropped 0 bases and J dropped 0; count of bases not matched to a gene: 5. The CDR3 loop reads CASSVGTGAMNTEAFF. The CDR3 DNA sequence: TGTGCCAGCAGCGTAGGAACAGGGGCCATGAACACTGAAGCTTTCTTT.

V usage is TRBV4-2 and J usage is TRBJ1-5; tentative D call: TRBD1 (6 bases). The CDR3 extends over 18 amino acids. The V gene's germline CDR1 is LGHNA and CDR2 YNFKEQ. V lost 0 bases and J lost 4, with 19 bases in between. CDR3 region: CASSQDLWGHLGNQPQHF. The CDR3 DNA sequence: TGTGCCAGCAGCCAAGATCTTTGGGGACACTTAGGGAATCAGCCCCAGCATTTT.

This clonotype was seen at least ten times. The CDR3 DNA is TGTGCCAGCAGTTTCTTCGGGGGGTTAGAAGCTTTCTTT. Protein sequence: CASSFFGGLEAFF. The chain uses TRBV27 and TRBJ1-1, with a weak D call TRBD1 (5 bases). The V gene lost 3 bases and the J gene lost 8 bases, with 13 bases spanning the gap. The CDR3 has 13 amino acids. The germline V gene has CDR1 MNHEY and CDR2 SMNVEV (reference sequence).

CDR3 sequence reads: CASSRALSGNLYEQYF. DNA of the CDR3: TGTGCCAGCAGCCGTGCCCTCAGCGGGAATCTCTACGAGCAGTACTTC. The chain uses TRBV6-2 or TRBV6-3 and TRBJ2-7; 7 nucleotides match TRBD2. The CDR3 loop spans 16 amino acids. With V trimmed by 6 bases and J by 3 bases, 14 bases remained unmatched. Germline-derived CDR1 and CDR2 are MNHEY and SVGEGT.

This clonotype was counted between two and nine times. The J gene is TRBJ1-3, the V gene TRBV6-4; D call uncertain. CDR3 size: 13 residues. Deletions cut 6 bases from V and 2 bases from J, with 8 bases between. Germline CDR1 MRHNA, CDR2 SNTAGT. CDR3 bases: TGTGCCAGCAGAGCGGATCCTGGAAACACCATATATTTT. Translating it yields CASRADPGNTIYF.

This clonotype was observed at least ten times. CDR3 coding DNA: TGCGCCAGCAGCTTGGCCCCCTCTGGGGCCAACGTCCTGACTTTC. Translation gives CASSLAPSGANVLTF. The chain links TRBV5-1 to TRBJ2-6; unclear D gene. Germline lookup yields CDR1 SGHRS and CDR2 YFSETQ. The CDR3 consists of 15 residues. Trimming stripped 0 bases from V and 0 bases from J, with 4 bases between. The variable domain in full, completed from reference TRBV5-1 and TRBJ2-6, reads KAGVTQTPRYLIKTRGQQVTLSCSPISGHRSVSWYQQTPGQGLQFLFEYFSETQRNKGNFPGRFSGRQFSNSRSEMNVSTLELGDSALYLCASSLAPSGANVLTFGAGSRLTVL.

In this sample, this clonotype turned up many times. V and J are TRBV5-1 and TRBJ1-1; TRBD1 might be the D (5 bases). Germline assignment: CDR1 SGHRS and CDR2 YFSETQ. Trimming took off 4 bases at V and 4 bases at J, with 14 bases between the two ends. This CDR3 comprises 14 residues. The CDR3 sequence is CASSPRPGGTEAFF. In nucleotides, the CDR3 is TGCGCCAGCAGCCCCCGGCCCGGGGGCACTGAAGCTTTCTTT.

This chain uses TRBV3-1 with TRBJ2-6; TRBD1 aligns across 7 bases. Looked up from germline, CDR1 is LGHDT and CDR2 is YNNKEL (reference sequence). With 4 bases clipped from V and 12 bases from J, the junction kept 12 bases outside the gene matches. There are 15 residues in the CDR3. The CDR3 here is CASSPDTGTVPVLTF. CDR3 coding DNA: TGTGCCAGCAGCCCAGATACCGGGACAGTCCCCGTCCTGACTTTC. Based on the CDR3 plus reference TRBV3-1 and TRBJ2-6, the full variable domain is DTAVSQTPKYLVTQMGNDKSIKCEQNLGHDTMYWYKQDSKKFLKIMFSYNNKELIINETVPNRFSPKSPDKAHLNLHINSLELGDSAVYFCASSPDTGTVPVLTFGAGSRLTVL.

The chain joins TRBV12-3 or TRBV12-4 to TRBJ1-1; D gene uncertain. Trimming cost V 5 bases and J 2 bases, with 6 bases left between them. The length of the CDR3 is 12 residues. CDR3 nucleotides: TGTGCCAGCAGTCCTTTCAACACTGAAGCTTTCTTT. As protein: CASSPFNTEAFF.

This rearrangement joins TRBV6-2 or TRBV6-3 to TRBJ1-5, with unresolved D. Germline V gene sequence: CDR1 MNHEY, CDR2 SVGEGT. This CDR3 is built from 15 residues. The V end lost 0 bases, the J end lost 1 base, and 7 bases lay between the germline ends. The CDR3 DNA is TGTGCCAGCAGTTACTCGTTTGCAAGCAATCAGCCCCAGCATTTT. Its translation is CASSYSFASNQPQHF.

V is TRBV7-3 and J is TRBJ2-5; D remains unclear. The CDR3 loop spans 13 amino acids. Trimming removed 1 base at V and 5 bases at J, with 8 bases between. Germline-derived CDR1 and CDR2 are SGHTA and FQGTGA. CDR3 in amino acids: CASSLNTVETQYF. DNA of the CDR3: TGTGCCAGCAGCTTAAATACCGTGGAGACCCAGTACTTC. The whole variable domain, filled in from reference TRBV7-3 and TRBJ2-5, reads GAGVSQTPSNKVTEKGKYVELRCDPISGHTALYWYRQSLGQGPEFLIYFQGTGAADDSGLPNDRFFAVRPEGSVSTLKIQRTERGDSAVYLCASSLNTVETQYFGPGTRLLVL.

In this sample, this clonotype turned up a few times. The rearrangement uses TRBV13 and TRBJ2-3, with 7 bases fitting TRBD2. The V and J ends lost 7 bases and 3 bases, in that order; junction bases with no gene match: 22. The CDR3 runs to 19 residues. Looked up from germline, CDR1 is PRHDT and CDR2 is FYEKMQ (reference sequence). This chain's CDR3 is CASKQFRRASGVVTDTQYF. CDR3 nucleotides: TGTGCCAGCAAGCAATTCAGGCGGGCTAGCGGCGTGGTAACAGATACGCAGTATTTT.

The rearrangement links TRBV20-1 to TRBJ2-2, with D possibly TRBD2 on 6 matching bases. The length of the CDR3 is 15 residues. The V end lost 5 bases, the J end lost 1 base, and 14 bases lay between the germline ends. Looked up from germline, CDR1 is DFQATT and CDR2 is SNEGSKA (reference sequence). The CDR3 sequence is CSAAPVSGNTGELFF. The CDR3 DNA reads TGCAGTGCTGCCCCGGTTAGCGGGAACACCGGGGAGCTGTTTTTT.

This clonotype was seen a few times. J is TRBJ2-2 and V is TRBV7-3, with 7 nucleotides matching TRBD1. Germline values: CDR1 SGHTA, CDR2 FQGTGA. The V segment lost 5 bases and the J segment 4 bases; nucleotides outside the gene matches: 4. The CDR3 runs to 14 residues. CDR3 region: CASSQGQSTGELFF. CDR3 in DNA: TGTGCCAGCAGCCAGGGACAGAGCACCGGGGAGCTGTTTTTT.

This clonotype came up a few times. This chain connects TRBV4-1 to TRBJ2-1; D is uncertain. Per the germline V gene, CDR1 is MGHRA and CDR2 is YSYEKL. The germline V and J ends were trimmed by 0 bases and 10 bases, with 13 bases remaining between them. The CDR3 has 14 residues. The CDR3 sequence: CASSQDATLREQFF. The DNA of the CDR3 is TGCGCCAGCAGCCAAGATGCCACCCTAAGGGAGCAGTTCTTC.

There are a few counts of this clonotype. V usage is TRBV10-3 and J usage is TRBJ2-5, with 12 bases fitting TRBD2. The trim removed 6 bases at V and 5 bases at J, leaving 7 bases unmatched. The germline V gene has CDR1 ENHRY and CDR2 SYGVKD. The CDR3 has 15 residues. The CDR3 is CAIRGRGTSGETQYF. CDR3 in DNA: TGTGCCATCAGGGGAAGGGGGACTAGCGGGGAGACCCAGTACTTC.

The table lists this clonotype with a few counts. The V call is TRBV9, the J call TRBJ2-3; no clear D gene. V dropped 2 bases and J dropped 5 bases, with 12 bases sitting between them. Germline CDR1 is SGDLS and CDR2 is YYNGEE. CDR3 size: 14 residues. CDR3 sequence (DNA): TGTGCCAGCAGCGTCCCAGCCGAAGGAGATACGCAGTATTTT. Its translation: CASSVPAEGDTQYF.

The DNA of the CDR3 is TGTGCCAGCAGCCCACAAACGGGGGTGCGAAAGCGGGATTCTTACAATGAGCAGTTCTTC. It encodes CASSPQTGVRKRDSYNEQFF. The genes are TRBV4-2 and TRBJ2-1; 7 positions match TRBD2. V lost 4 bases to trimming and J lost 4 bases; unmatched junction nucleotides: 22. The CDR3 loop spans 20 amino acids. The germline CDR1 and CDR2 sequences are LGHNA and YNFKEQ.

This clonotype was observed at least ten times. The V gene is TRBV5-1, the J gene TRBJ1-1; D call uncertain. CDR1 is SGHRS and CDR2 is YFSETQ in the germline V gene. Trimming shortened V by 3 bases and J by 2 bases, and 11 bases separated the two germline ends. The CDR3 totals 14 residues. The CDR3 loop reads CASSSGVDNTEAFF. The CDR3 nucleotides are TGCGCCAGCAGCTCCGGTGTTGATAACACTGAAGCTTTCTTT. The full variable domain, completed using reference TRBV5-1 and TRBJ1-1, is KAGVTQTPRYLIKTRGQQVTLSCSPISGHRSVSWYQQTPGQGLQFLFEYFSETQRNKGNFPGRFSGRQFSNSRSEMNVSTLELGDSALYLCASSSGVDNTEAFFGQGTRLTVV.

This clonotype was seen a few times. V is TRBV4-3 and J is TRBJ2-6; 9 nucleotides match TRBD1. This CDR3 has 20 residues. J was trimmed by 0 bases and V by 0 bases; bases with no gene match: 9. The germline V gene encodes CDR1 LGHNA and CDR2 YSLEER. In nucleotides, the CDR3 is TGCGCCAGCAGCCAAGATCTATCACAGGGGGCAACCTCTGGGGCCAACGTCCTGACTTTC. This sequence encodes CASSQDLSQGATSGANVLTF.

The chain carries TRBV7-2 and TRBJ1-3; tentatively, D is TRBD1 (6 bases). V lost 5 bases and J lost 8, with 22 bases in between. CDR1 and CDR2 (germline): SGHTA, FQGNSA. CDR3 length: 16 residues. The CDR3 DNA follows: TGTGCCAGCAGCCCCTTACGGGACATAACTGGGGACACCATATATTTT. This codes for CASSPLRDITGDTIYF.

This chain links TRBV30 with TRBJ2-7; D perhaps matches TRBD2 (6 bases). V lost 1 base and J 4 bases, leaving 14 bases between the germline ends. CDR3 size: 14 residues. Germline V gene lookup returns CDR1 GTSNPN and CDR2 SVGIG (reference sequence). The CDR3 loop is CAWSGTIGLYEQYF. As DNA, the CDR3 is TGTGCCTGGAGTGGGACTATTGGCCTGTACGAGCAGTACTTC.